The 6 T cell receptor beta chains below were found in one sample sequenced in a study of blood T cell repertoires in COVID-19. This table comes from immunoSEQ multiplex PCR, and its TCRdb copy is limited to in-frame clones, with some not included. Of about 170,000 clones in the sample, about 86% were seen once. Sequences were obtained from peripheral blood. The origin of the receptors is a woman aged 80 or over in a cohort sampled during active or convalescent COVID-19.

The CDR3 spells CSVGGGSSSNEKLFF. CDR3 bases: TGCAGCGTTGGGGGGGGTTCCTCTTCTAATGAAAAACTGTTTTTT. The V and J genes are TRBV29-1 and TRBJ1-4, with TRBD1 as a possible D gene (5 bases). The germline V gene encodes CDR1 SQVTM and CDR2 ANQGSEA. The length of the CDR3 is 15 residues. Trimming took off 4 bases at V and 3 bases at J, with 15 bases between the two ends. Full variable domain (rest looked up from reference TRBV29-1 and TRBJ1-4): SAVISQKPSRDICQRGTSLTIQCQVDSQVTMMFWYRQQPGQSLTLIATANQGSEATYESGFVIDKFPISRPNLTFSTLTVSNMSPEDSSIYLCSVGGGSSSNEKLFFGSGTQLSVL.

The table lists this clone with a count of one. The V and J genes are TRBV6-5 and TRBJ1-2, with TRBD1 matching over 7 bases. Germline values: CDR1 MNHEY, CDR2 SVGAGI. The CDR3 is made up of 15 amino acids. The V gene end was trimmed by 5 bases and the J gene end by 7 bases; junction bases not matched to a gene: 13. The CDR3, as DNA: TGTGCCAGCAGTAGACAGGGCGGGCGGTTGGGTGGCTACACCTTC. Amino acids: CASSRQGGRLGGYTF.

V and J are TRBV7-2 and TRBJ2-1; maybe TRBD2 (5 bases). Trimming removed 4 bases from V and 6 bases from J, with 16 bases in between. Germline V lookup: CDR1 SGHTA, CDR2 FQGNSA. This CDR3 is built from 15 residues. The chain's CDR3 is CASSSEGAGANEQFF. The CDR3 region has the DNA TGTGCCAGCAGCTCCGAGGGTGCTGGAGCCAATGAGCAGTTCTTC.

The chain has TRBV18 and TRBJ1-4, with 8 bases fitting TRBD1. This CDR3 has 14 amino acids. V was clipped by 5 bases and J by 7 bases; unmatched bases: 6. Germline CDR1 and CDR2: KGHSH and LQKENI. CDR3 loop: CASSTDRASEKLFF. CDR3 bases: TGTGCCAGCTCAACGGACAGGGCCAGTGAAAAACTGTTTTTT.

The chain carries TRBV6-5 and TRBJ1-5; D possibly corresponds to TRBD1 (6 bases). CDR1 and CDR2 (germline): MNHEY, SVGAGI. This CDR3 spans 15 amino acids. The V end was cut by 6 bases, the J end by 2 bases, with 14 bases between. CDR3 sequence reads: CASRAQTGGNQPQHF. The CDR3 DNA sequence: TGTGCCAGCAGGGCCCAGACAGGAGGCAATCAGCCCCAGCATTTT.

The rearrangement links TRBV4-3 to TRBJ2-2; D possibly corresponds to TRBD2 (5 bases). CDR1 is LGHNA, CDR2 YSLEER, per germline. Trimming left V 0 bases short and J 7 bases short, with 12 bases between. The CDR3 consists of 15 residues. Written as DNA, the CDR3 is TGCGCCAGCAGCCAAGAGTCCCGCGCGGGCGGGGAGCTGTTTTTT. This translates into CASSQESRAGGELFF.